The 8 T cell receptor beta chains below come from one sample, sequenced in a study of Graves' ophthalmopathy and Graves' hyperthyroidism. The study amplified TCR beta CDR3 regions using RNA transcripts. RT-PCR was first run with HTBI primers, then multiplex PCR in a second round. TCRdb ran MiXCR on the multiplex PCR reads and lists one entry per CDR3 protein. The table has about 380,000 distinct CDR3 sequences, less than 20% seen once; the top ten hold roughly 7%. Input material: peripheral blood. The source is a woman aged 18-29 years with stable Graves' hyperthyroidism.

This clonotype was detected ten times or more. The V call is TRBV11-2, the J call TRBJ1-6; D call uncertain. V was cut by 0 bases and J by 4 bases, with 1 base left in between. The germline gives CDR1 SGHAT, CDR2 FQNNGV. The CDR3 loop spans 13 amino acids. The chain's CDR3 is CASSLEYNSPLHF. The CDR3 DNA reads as TGTGCCAGCAGCTTAGAGTATAATTCACCCCTCCACTTT.

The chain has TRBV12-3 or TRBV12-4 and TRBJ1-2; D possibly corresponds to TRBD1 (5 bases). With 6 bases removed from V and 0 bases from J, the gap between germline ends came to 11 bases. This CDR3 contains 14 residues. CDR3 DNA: TGTGCCAGCAGGCGCGGGGGGACTAACTATGGCTACACCTTC. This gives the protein CASRRGGTNYGYTF.

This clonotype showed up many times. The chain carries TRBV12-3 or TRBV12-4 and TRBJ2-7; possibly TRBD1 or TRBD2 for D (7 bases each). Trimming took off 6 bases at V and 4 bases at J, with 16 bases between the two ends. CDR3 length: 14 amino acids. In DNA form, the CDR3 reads TGTGCCAGCAGCCAGGGGGGGGGCCGGTACGAGCAGTACTTC. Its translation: CASSQGGGRYEQYF.

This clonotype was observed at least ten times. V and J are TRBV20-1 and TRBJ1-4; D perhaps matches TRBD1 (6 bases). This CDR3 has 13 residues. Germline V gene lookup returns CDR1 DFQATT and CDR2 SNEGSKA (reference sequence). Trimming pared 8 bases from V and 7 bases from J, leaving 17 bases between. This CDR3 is CSFWGQWGEKLFF. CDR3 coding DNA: TGCAGTTTTTGGGGACAATGGGGTGAAAAACTGTTTTTT.

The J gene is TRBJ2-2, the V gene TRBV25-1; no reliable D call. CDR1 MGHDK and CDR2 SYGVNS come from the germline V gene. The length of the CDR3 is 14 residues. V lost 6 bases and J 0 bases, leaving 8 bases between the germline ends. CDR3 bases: TGTGCCAGCAGCCCAACCCCGAACACCGGGGAGCTGTTTTTT. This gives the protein CASSPTPNTGELFF.

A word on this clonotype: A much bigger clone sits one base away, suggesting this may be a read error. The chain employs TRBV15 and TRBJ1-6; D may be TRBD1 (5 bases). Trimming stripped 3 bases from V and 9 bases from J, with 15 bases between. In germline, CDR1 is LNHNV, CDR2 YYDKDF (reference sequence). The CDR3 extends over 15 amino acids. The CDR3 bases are TGTGCCACCAGCAGTGCCGGTAGGGGTACTTCACCCCTCCACTTT. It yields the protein CATSSAGRGTSPLHF.

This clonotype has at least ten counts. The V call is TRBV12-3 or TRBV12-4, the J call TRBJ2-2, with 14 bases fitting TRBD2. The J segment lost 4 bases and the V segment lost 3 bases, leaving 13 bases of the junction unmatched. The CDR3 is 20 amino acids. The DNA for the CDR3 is TGTGCCAGCAGTTTTGGAGAGTCGACTAGCGGGGGGGCAGGCACCGGGGAGCTGTTTTTT. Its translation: CASSFGESTSGGAGTGELFF.

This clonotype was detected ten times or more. CDR3 sequence (DNA): TGTGCCAGCAGGGACAGGGATCGGTATGGCTACACCTTC. Residues: CASRDRDRYGYTF. The rearrangement links TRBV6-1 to TRBJ1-2; 8 nucleotides align to TRBD1. CDR3 length equals 13 residues. The germline gives CDR1 MNHNS, CDR2 SASEGT. V lost 6 bases to trimming and J lost 5 bases; unmatched junction nucleotides: 5.